This passage covers 9 T cell receptor beta chains from one sample sequenced in a study of blood T cell repertoires in COVID-19. Sequencing used immunoSEQ multiplex PCR; TCRdb keeps in-frame clones, though not all of them. The sample includes about 190,000 clones, 75% to 95% of them seen just once. Source material: peripheral blood. These receptors came from a man between 45 and 60 years old with acute or convalescent COVID-19.

The chain couples TRBV7-2 to TRBJ2-1; the match to TRBD2 covers 9 bases. CDR3 length: 16 amino acids. Germline CDR1 reads SGHTA; CDR2 reads FQGNSA. V dropped 3 bases and J dropped 3; count of bases not matched to a gene: 6. CDR3 sequence (DNA): TGTGCCAGCAGCTTTCTAGCGGGAATAGTCTACAATGAGCAGTTCTTC. It specifies CASSFLAGIVYNEQFF.

V and J are TRBV19 and TRBJ2-6; D is ambiguous. Germline values: CDR1 LNHDA, CDR2 SQIVND (reference sequence). The ends were cut back, 3 bases at V and 0 bases at J, with 6 bases in the middle. The CDR3 is 15 amino acids. CDR3 bases: TGTGCCAGTAGTATTGTCTCCTCTGGGGCCAACGTCCTGACTTTC. Amino acid sequence: CASSIVSSGANVLTF.

The chain has TRBV3-1 (or the pseudogene TRBV3-2) and TRBJ2-2; 10 nucleotides line up with TRBD1. CDR3 length: 17 residues. The germline V gene encodes CDR1 LGHDT and CDR2 YNNKEL (reference sequence). The V gene end was trimmed by 0 bases and the J gene end by 6 bases; junction bases not matched to a gene: 7. CDR3 nucleotide sequence: TGTGCCAGCAGCCAAGACCGCCGGGACAGGGGTCCCGGGGAGCTGTTTTTT. This codes for CASSQDRRDRGPGELFF.

The V gene is TRBV13, the J gene TRBJ1-2; TRBD1 matches 10 bases. V dropped 4 bases and J dropped 4; count of bases not matched to a gene: 9. The CDR3 length is 16 residues. Germline assignment: CDR1 PRHDT and CDR2 FYEKMQ (reference sequence). This CDR3 is CASSWLRDRGTYGYTF. The DNA for the CDR3 is TGTGCCAGCAGCTGGCTCCGGGACAGGGGAACCTATGGCTACACCTTC.

In its sample, this clone was seen once. The rearrangement joins TRBV4-1 to TRBJ2-6; a possible D gene is TRBD1 (6 bases). The V end lost 3 bases, the J end lost 5 bases, and 14 bases lay between the germline ends. The CDR3 spans 16 residues. The germline V gene has CDR1 MGHRA and CDR2 YSYEKL. CDR3 DNA: TGCGCCAGCAGCCACGCCGGCAGGGGCAGGGCCAACGTCCTGACTTTC. It yields the protein CASSHAGRGRANVLTF.

The rearrangement uses TRBV2 and TRBJ2-5; D unclear. Germline V gene data show CDR1 as SNHLY and CDR2 as FYNNEI. The CDR3 is made up of 13 amino acids. Trimming cost V 2 bases and J 2 bases, with 6 bases left between them. The CDR3 protein is CASSELVQETQYF. DNA for the CDR3: TGTGCCAGCAGTGAACTTGTACAAGAGACCCAGTACTTC.

This chain links TRBV11-3 with TRBJ2-3, with 7 bases identical to TRBD2. CDR1 and CDR2 (germline): SGHNT, YENEEA. Trimming took 5 bases from V and 6 from J; bases not matched to a gene: 5. The CDR3 is 13 amino acids. The CDR3 sequence: CASSRGGADTQYF. The CDR3 DNA reads TGTGCCAGCAGCCGGGGAGGGGCCGATACGCAGTATTTT.

The chain combines TRBV29-1 with TRBJ1-1; 7 positions agree with TRBD1. Germline assignment: CDR1 SQVTM and CDR2 ANQGSEA. The V and J ends lost 6 bases and 2 bases, in that order; junction bases with no gene match: 12. This CDR3 has 15 residues. The CDR3 nucleotides are TGCAGCGTAAGAGCCGGGACAGTTTATAACACTGAAGCTTTCTTT. Its protein product is CSVRAGTVYNTEAFF.

J is TRBJ2-1 and V is TRBV10-3; no clear D. This CDR3 spans 16 amino acids. Trimming took 3 bases from V and 0 from J, leaving 12 bases between them. The germline V gene encodes CDR1 ENHRY and CDR2 SYGVKD. The CDR3 loop reads CAISEPLTSSYNEQFF. CDR3 sequence (DNA): TGTGCCATCAGTGAACCCCTAACCTCCTCCTACAATGAGCAGTTCTTC.